This T cell receptor beta chain was captured by sequencing in a study of cytomegalovirus exposure and HLA in healthy donors. Study as a whole: Genetic ancestry analysis placed approximately 78% of the roughly 400 donors that were genotyped in the Caucasian-associated cluster. Study-wide results and limits: Productive status was seen about 90% or about 30% of the time for most TCR beta V segments in an earlier analysis. Immune exposure information comprised only CMV serostatus.

Primers included in the PCR were 60 Vbeta and 13 Jbeta primers. Original handling: It was a later analysis that counted tens of millions of unique TCR beta chains, of which around 11 million were shared. TCRdb's table, derived via immunoSEQ multiplex PCR, lists solely in-frame clones and lacks some. That table is the source of V, J and clone size, and D and trimming were worked out from the DNA. The data hold 160,000 or so clones, with roughly four fifths observed a single time. The count of this clone is one. Its antigen remains unknown. Sequencing was carried out using PBMCs. This TCR was sampled from a man aged 50 to 59 in good health and CMV-seropositive.

CDR3 region: CASTKGGQGWYGYTF. CDR3 coding DNA: TGTGCCAGCACAAAAGGGGGACAGGGTTGGTATGGCTACACCTTC. The chain links TRBV6-5 to TRBJ1-2, with 9 bases fitting TRBD1. CDR1 and CDR2 (germline): MNHEY, SVGAGI. V was pared by 7 bases and J by 5 bases, with 11 bases of the junction left unmatched. This CDR3 contains 15 residues.